This TCR beta chain was sequenced in a study of CD8+ T cells in alopecia areata. For this clone: The target antigen is unknown.

Study-wide points: Sequencing of scalp samples also includes resident alphabeta T cells from normal skin.

RNA was isolated and reverse transcribed to cDNA, the sequencing template. Clones were sequenced by immunoSEQ multiplex PCR, and TCRdb holds only the in-frame ones, with some missing. The table shows 130,000 or so clones, with around 50% occurring only once. Both peripheral blood and punch biopsies of lesional scalp skin were obtained from patients who had alopecia areata. PBMCs yielded sorted CD4+ and CD8+ T cells. The CDR3 sequence is 16 residues long. Unmatched junction bases numbered 4, after V lost 0 bases and J lost 1 base. Germline lookup yields CDR1 SGHRS and CDR2 YFSETQ. This TCR was sampled from a human donor with alopecia areata. The sample was NKG2D-low CD8+ T cells sorted from blood. V gene TRBV5-1 combines with J gene TRBJ2-3; 8 positions agree with TRBD2. The CDR3 DNA sequence: TGCGCCAGCAGCTTGGGCGTGCGGGGGGGCACAGATACGCAGTATTTT. Residues: CASSLGVRGGTDTQYF.